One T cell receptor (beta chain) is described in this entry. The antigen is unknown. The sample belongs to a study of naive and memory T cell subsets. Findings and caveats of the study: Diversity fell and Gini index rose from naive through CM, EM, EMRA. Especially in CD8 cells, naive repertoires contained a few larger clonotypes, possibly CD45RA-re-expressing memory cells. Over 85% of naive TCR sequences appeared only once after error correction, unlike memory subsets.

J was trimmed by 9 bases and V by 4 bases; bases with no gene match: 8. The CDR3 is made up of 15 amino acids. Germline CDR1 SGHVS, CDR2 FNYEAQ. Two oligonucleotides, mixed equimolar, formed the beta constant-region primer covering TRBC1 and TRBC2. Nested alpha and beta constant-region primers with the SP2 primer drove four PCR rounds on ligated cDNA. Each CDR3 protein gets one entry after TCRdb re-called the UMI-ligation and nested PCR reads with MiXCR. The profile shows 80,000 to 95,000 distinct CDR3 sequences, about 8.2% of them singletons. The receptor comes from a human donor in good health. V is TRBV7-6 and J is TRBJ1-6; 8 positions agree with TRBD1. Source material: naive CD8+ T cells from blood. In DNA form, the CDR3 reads TGTGCCAGCAGCTCGGGACAGGAAGTTCTTTCACCCCTCCACTTT. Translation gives CASSSGQEVLSPLHF.